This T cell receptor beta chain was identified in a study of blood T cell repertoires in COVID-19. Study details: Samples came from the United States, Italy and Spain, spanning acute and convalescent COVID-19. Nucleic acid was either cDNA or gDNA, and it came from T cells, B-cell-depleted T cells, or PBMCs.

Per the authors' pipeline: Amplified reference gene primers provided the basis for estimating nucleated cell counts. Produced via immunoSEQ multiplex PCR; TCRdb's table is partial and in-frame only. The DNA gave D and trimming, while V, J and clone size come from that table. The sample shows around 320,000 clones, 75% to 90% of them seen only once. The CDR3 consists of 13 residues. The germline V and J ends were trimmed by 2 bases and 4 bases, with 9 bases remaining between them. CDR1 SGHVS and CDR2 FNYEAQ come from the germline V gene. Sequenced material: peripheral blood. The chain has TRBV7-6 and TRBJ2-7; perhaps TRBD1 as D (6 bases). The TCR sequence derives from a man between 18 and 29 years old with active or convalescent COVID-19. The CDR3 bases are TGTGCCAGCAGCTTAAACAGGGAATACGAGCAGTACTTC. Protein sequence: CASSLNREYEQYF.